Here is one T cell receptor (beta chain) with its context. The record originates from a study of T-cell memory formation after mild COVID-19. TCRdb processed the 5' RACE reads anew with MiXCR; each CDR3 protein has one entry. The sample has about 140,000 distinct CDR3 sequences, 11% to 15% seen once. The origin of this receptor is an adult woman who had mild COVID-19 (a few samples of this study predate the infection). Cell type and time point are not known. Sequenced input: PBMCs or a T cell subset sorted from them (not recorded which).

CDR3 protein: CASSYRETQYF. The CDR3 DNA reads as TGTGCCAGCAGTTACCGCGAGACCCAGTACTTC. The chain combines TRBV6-5 with TRBJ2-5; the D is unclear. The CDR3 is made up of 11 amino acids. V was pared by 2 bases and J by 5 bases, with 3 bases between. Germline lookup yields CDR1 MNHEY and CDR2 SVGAGI.